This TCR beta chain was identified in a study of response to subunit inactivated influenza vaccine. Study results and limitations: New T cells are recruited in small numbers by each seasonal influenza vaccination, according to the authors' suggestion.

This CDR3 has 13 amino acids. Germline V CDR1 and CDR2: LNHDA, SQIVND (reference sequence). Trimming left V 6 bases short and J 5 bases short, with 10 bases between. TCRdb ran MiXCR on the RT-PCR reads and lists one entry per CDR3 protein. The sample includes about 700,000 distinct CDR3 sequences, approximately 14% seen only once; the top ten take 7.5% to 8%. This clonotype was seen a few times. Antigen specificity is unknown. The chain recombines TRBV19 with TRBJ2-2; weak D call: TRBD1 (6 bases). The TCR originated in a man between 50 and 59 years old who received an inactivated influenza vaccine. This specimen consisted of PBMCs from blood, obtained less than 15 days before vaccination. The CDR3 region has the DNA TGTGCCAGTAGGGGACACTCAACCGGGGAGCTGTTTTTT. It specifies CASRGHSTGELFF.